Detailed here is one T cell receptor (beta chain). The source of the sample is a study of blood T cell repertoires in COVID-19. Whole-study context: The cDNA or gDNA used as material had been derived from T cells, B-cell-depleted T cells, or PBMCs.

Generated by immunoSEQ multiplex PCR, the TCRdb table keeps only in-frame clones and is missing some. Among about 300,000 clones listed, roughly nine tenths were seen once. CDR1 is MNHEY, CDR2 SVGAGI, per germline. There are 13 residues in the CDR3. J gave up 7 bases and V 6 bases, and 7 bases lay outside the gene matches. Each participant's cohort was designated according to participant-reported clinical history. The specimen was PBMCs or T cells enriched from blood (not recorded which). This TCR came from a woman in her fifties or sixties who had been exposed to COVID-19. The chain combines TRBV6-5 with TRBJ1-2, with TRBD1 matching 8 bases. CDR3 region: CASSRQGIGGYTF. In DNA, the CDR3 is TGTGCCAGCAGCCGACAGGGGATAGGTGGCTACACCTTC.